The 27 T cell receptor beta chains reported below all come from one sample, sequenced in a study of cytomegalovirus exposure and HLA in healthy donors. Here immunoSEQ multiplex PCR was the method, and the copy in TCRdb shows in-frame clones only, minus some. Of about 100,000 clones detected, around 85% appear once; the ten largest clones hold approximately 3%. The sequenced sample was PBMCs. The receptor set was obtained from a woman aged 18 to 35 in good health and CMV-seronegative.

This clone was counted between two and nine times. The chain links TRBV7-3 to TRBJ1-6; 7 nucleotides agree with TRBD1. After removal of 5 bases from V and 7 bases from J, the junction contained 5 bases not matched to a gene. CDR3 length equals 14 residues. CDR1 SGHTA and CDR2 FQGTGA come from the germline V gene. This CDR3 reads CASSTGQPNSPLHF. The CDR3 nucleotides are TGTGCCAGCAGCACGGGACAGCCCAATTCACCCCTCCACTTT.

The V call is TRBV9, the J call TRBJ1-5; 7 bases align to TRBD1. CDR1 and CDR2 (germline): SGDLS, YYNGEE. The CDR3 has 15 residues. V trimming: 3 bases; J trimming: 2 bases; junction bases outside the gene matches: 5. The CDR3 here is CASSESGTGNQPQHF. CDR3 sequence (DNA): TGTGCCAGCAGCGAATCCGGGACAGGCAATCAGCCCCAGCATTTT.

The genes are TRBV9 and TRBJ1-1; TRBD1 is a possible D gene (6 bases). V shed 3 bases and J shed 1 base, with 10 bases lying between them. Germline assignment: CDR1 SGDLS and CDR2 YYNGEE. CDR3 size: 14 residues. The CDR3 loop reads CASSEDRANTEAFF. In DNA form, the CDR3 reads TGTGCCAGCAGCGAGGACAGAGCGAACACTGAAGCTTTCTTT.

The V call is TRBV7-9, the J call TRBJ1-4; D ambiguous. V lost 1 base and J 8 bases, leaving 11 bases between the germline ends. CDR3 size: 14 residues. CDR1 SEHNR and CDR2 FQNEAQ come from the germline V gene (reference sequence). CDR3 amino acids: CASSLVPGGEKLFF. The CDR3, as DNA: TGTGCCAGCAGCTTAGTTCCGGGCGGGGAAAAACTGTTTTTT.

This chain links TRBV27 with TRBJ1-2; perhaps TRBD1 as D (5 bases). Per the germline V gene, CDR1 is MNHEY and CDR2 is SMNVEV (reference sequence). This CDR3 region has 13 residues. V was cut by 0 bases and J by 6 bases, with 8 bases left in between. The CDR3 DNA sequence: TGTGCCAGCAGTTTATCAGGGGTAGATGGCTACACCTTC. Its translation: CASSLSGVDGYTF.

The chain recombines TRBV7-8 with TRBJ2-7, with 8 bases that match TRBD1. With 1 base clipped from V and 6 bases from J, the junction kept 5 bases outside the gene matches. Per germline, CDR1 SGHVS and CDR2 FQNEAQ. The CDR3 spans 14 residues. The CDR3 region is CASSLEDREPEQYF. CDR3 DNA sequence: TGTGCCAGCAGCTTAGAGGACAGGGAACCCGAGCAGTACTTC.

The rearrangement links TRBV25-1 to TRBJ1-5; D gene ambiguous. The CDR3 contains 14 residues. CDR1 MGHDK and CDR2 SYGVNS come from the germline V gene. V lost 1 base to trimming and J lost 9 bases, with 13 bases between them. CDR3 sequence (DNA): TGTGCCAGCAGTGAATCAGAAAGTCGGGGGCCCCAGCATTTT. Its protein is CASSESESRGPQHF.

The chain couples TRBV5-6 to TRBJ2-7; 8 bases are a match to TRBD1. V shed 4 bases and J 3 bases; nucleotides not matched to a gene: 6. The CDR3 consists of 14 residues. Germline V lookup: CDR1 SGHDT, CDR2 YYEEEE. The CDR3 coding sequence is TGTGCCAGCAGCGCCGGACAGGGTAACTACGAGCAGTACTTC. This gives the protein CASSAGQGNYEQYF.

The chain uses TRBV27 and TRBJ2-7; D possibly corresponds to TRBD1 (5 bases). The V gene's germline CDR1 is MNHEY and CDR2 SMNVEV (reference sequence). The CDR3 runs to 15 residues. V lost 2 bases and J 3 bases, leaving 14 bases between the germline ends. This CDR3 reads CASSLGQGGNYEQYF. Here the CDR3 DNA reads TGTGCCAGCAGTTTAGGGCAGGGCGGAAACTACGAGCAGTACTTC.

The V gene is TRBV5-4, the J gene TRBJ2-7; weak D call: TRBD1 (5 bases). This CDR3 has 15 residues. The V gene's germline CDR1 is SGHNT and CDR2 YYREEE (reference sequence). The ends were cut back, 4 bases at V and 1 base at J, with 15 bases in the middle. CDR3 residues: CASSPGSYRSYEQYF. The CDR3 DNA sequence: TGTGCCAGCAGCCCAGGTAGCTACAGGTCCTACGAGCAGTACTTC. The entire variable domain, with the rest obtained from reference TRBV5-4 and TRBJ2-7, is as follows: ETGVTQSPTHLIKTRGQQVTLRCSSQSGHNTVSWYQQALGQGPQFIFQYYREEENGRGNFPPRFSGLQFPNYSSELNVNALELDDSALYLCASSPGSYRSYEQYFGPGTRLTVT.

This chain links TRBV5-1 with TRBJ2-3; 10 bases map to TRBD1. Trimming cost V 4 bases and J 3 bases; bases outside gene matches: 5. Germline CDR1 is SGHRS and CDR2 is YFSETQ. The length of the CDR3 is 15 residues. The chain's CDR3 is CASSLDRGLTDTQYF. The CDR3 bases are TGCGCCAGCAGCCTCGACAGGGGGCTTACAGATACGCAGTATTTT.

The chain joins TRBV4-2 to TRBJ2-5; D possibly corresponds to TRBD2 (7 bases). Trimming took 0 bases from V and 3 from J, leaving 17 bases between them. Germline loops: CDR1 LGHNA, CDR2 YNFKEQ. The CDR3 totals 17 residues. CDR3 amino acids: CASSQDSPGGLEETQYF. The CDR3 bases are TGTGCCAGCAGCCAAGATTCCCCGGGGGGCCTTGAAGAGACCCAGTACTTC.

The genes are TRBV2 and TRBJ2-3; D is possibly TRBD2 (7 bases). Deletions cut 6 bases from V and 4 bases from J, with 20 bases between. The CDR3 has 16 amino acids. Germline V gene data show CDR1 as SNHLY and CDR2 as FYNNEI. The CDR3 spells CASSPGGRGGADTQYF. The CDR3, as DNA: TGTGCCAGCAGCCCGGGGGGCCGGGGCGGGGCAGATACGCAGTATTTT. Drawing the rest from reference TRBV2 and TRBJ2-3, the complete variable domain is EPEVTQTPSHQVTQMGQEVILRCVPISNHLYFYWYRQILGQKVEFLVSFYNNEISEKSEIFDDQFSVERPDGSNFTLKIRSTKLEDSAMYFCASSPGGRGGADTQYFGPGTRLTVL.

The chain has TRBV4-1 and TRBJ2-1, with 11 bases aligning to TRBD1. Germline V CDR1 and CDR2: MGHRA, YSYEKL. V lost 0 bases, J lost 0 bases, and 10 bases stayed unmatched. The CDR3 extends over 20 amino acids. This CDR3 reads CASSQEVWDRGSSSYNEQFF. The CDR3 nucleotides read TGCGCCAGCAGCCAAGAAGTGTGGGACAGGGGGTCTAGCTCCTACAATGAGCAGTTCTTC.

The chain recombines TRBV25-1 with TRBJ2-7, with D perhaps TRBD2 (6 bases). CDR1 and CDR2 from the germline V gene are MGHDK and SYGVNS. The V and J ends lost 3 bases and 3 bases respectively, with 12 bases between them. The CDR3 sequence is 14 residues long. The CDR3 here is CASSDTGEVYEQYF. The DNA for the CDR3 is TGTGCCAGCAGTGATACCGGGGAGGTCTACGAGCAGTACTTC.

The rearrangement links TRBV7-2 to TRBJ1-2; the D is unclear. This CDR3 is 13 amino acids long. Germline CDR1 SGHTA, CDR2 FQGNSA. Trimming cost V 4 bases and J 5 bases, with 11 bases left between them. The CDR3 spells CASSSGSGYGYTF. The CDR3 DNA is TGTGCCAGCAGCTCCGGTTCCGGGTATGGCTACACCTTC.

The chain joins TRBV6-5 to TRBJ2-7, with 10 positions matching TRBD1. V lost 4 bases, J lost 2 bases, and 2 bases stayed unmatched. Germline values: CDR1 MNHEY, CDR2 SVGAGI. The CDR3 has 14 amino acids. This CDR3 is CASSSGQGAYEQYF. The CDR3 DNA sequence: TGTGCCAGCAGTTCCGGACAGGGGGCCTACGAGCAGTACTTC.

A single count supports this clone. This chain uses TRBV18 with TRBJ2-1, with D hard to call. Trimming cost V 3 bases and J 10 bases, with 16 bases left between them. Germline V gene sequence: CDR1 KGHSH, CDR2 LQKENI. This CDR3 region has 14 residues. CDR3 loop: CASSPPRRGGEQFF. The CDR3 nucleotides are TGTGCCAGCTCACCGCCACGCCGAGGTGGGGAGCAGTTCTTC.

The chain links TRBV11-2 to TRBJ2-7, with 7 bases that match TRBD2. This CDR3 contains 12 residues. CDR1 and CDR2 from the germline V gene are SGHAT and FQNNGV. The J segment lost 7 bases and the V segment lost 5 bases, leaving 5 bases of the junction unmatched. This CDR3 reads CASSPGAGEQYF. The CDR3 DNA is TGTGCCAGCAGCCCCGGAGCGGGAGAGCAGTACTTC.

CDR3 in DNA: TGTGCCAGCAGTGAATTGGAAGATGTGGTGGGGGGTGGCTACACCTTC. It specifies CASSELEDVVGGGYTF. The chain couples TRBV6-1 to TRBJ1-2; maybe TRBD1 (5 bases). The germline V and J ends were trimmed by 2 bases and 7 bases, with 20 bases remaining between them. There are 16 residues in the CDR3. CDR1 is MNHNS and CDR2 is SASEGT in the germline V gene.

The CDR3 reads CASSESKGAGQPQHF. The CDR3 nucleotides read TGCGCCAGCAGTGAGTCGAAGGGAGCGGGGCAGCCCCAGCATTTT. The V call is TRBV10-1, the J call TRBJ1-5; no clear D. The germline V gene has CDR1 WNHNN and CDR2 SYGVQD (reference sequence). V lost 0 bases and J lost 7, with 13 bases in between. CDR3 length equals 15 residues.

The rearrangement uses TRBV13 and TRBJ2-1, with D perhaps matching TRBD2 (6 bases). The ends were cut back, 0 bases at V and 1 base at J, with 10 bases in the middle. This CDR3 region has 16 residues. The germline V gene has CDR1 PRHDT and CDR2 FYEKMQ (reference sequence). The CDR3 reads CASSLGGGASYNEQFF. The CDR3, as DNA: TGTGCCAGCAGCTTAGGTGGAGGGGCTTCCTACAATGAGCAGTTCTTC.

The count of this clone is one. V usage is TRBV19 and J usage is TRBJ1-1; tentative D call: TRBD1 (5 bases). Germline V gene sequence: CDR1 LNHDA, CDR2 SQIVND (reference sequence). The V gene lost 4 bases and the J gene lost 11 bases, with 23 bases spanning the gap. This CDR3 comprises 15 residues. CDR3 bases: TGTGCCAGTAGTACCCTATATCCGACGCGGGACGGGGCTTTCTTT. The encoded protein is CASSTLYPTRDGAFF. Filled out from reference TRBV19 and TRBJ1-1, the complete variable domain reads DGGITQSPKYLFRKEGQNVTLSCEQNLNHDAMYWYRQDPGQGLRLIYYSQIVNDFQKGDIAEGYSVSREKKESFPLTVTSAQKNPTAFYLCASSTLYPTRDGAFFGQGTRLTVV.

V gene TRBV9 combines with J gene TRBJ2-5; 8 bases agree with TRBD1. Germline V gives CDR1 SGDLS, CDR2 YYNGEE. V lost 4 bases, J lost 4 bases, and 9 bases stayed unmatched. The CDR3 loop spans 15 amino acids. In DNA form, the CDR3 reads TGTGCCAGCAGCAACGACAGGGGCCGGGGAGAGACCCAGTACTTC. Translation gives CASSNDRGRGETQYF.

This clone was seen just once. This sequence joins TRBV28 and TRBJ1-5, with TRBD1 matching over 7 bases. This CDR3 is built from 16 residues. V lost 8 bases to trimming and J lost 2 bases; unmatched junction nucleotides: 12. Germline loops: CDR1 MDHEN, CDR2 SYDVKM. The CDR3 DNA follows: TGTGCCAGCGGCACCGGGACAGTTTACGGCAATCAGCCCCAGCATTTT. This translates into CASGTGTVYGNQPQHF. The full variable domain, in which reference TRBV28 and TRBJ1-5 provide the parts outside the CDR3, is DVKVTQSSRYLVKRTGEKVFLECVQDMDHENMFWYRQDPGLGLRLIYFSYDVKMKEKGDIPEGYSVSREKKERFSLILESASTNQTSMYLCASGTGTVYGNQPQHFGDGTRLSIL.

The chain employs TRBV29-1 and TRBJ2-3; D is perhaps TRBD2 (6 bases). The CDR3 consists of 15 residues. Germline CDR1 and CDR2: SQVTM and ANQGSEA. V was trimmed by 5 bases and J by 4 bases, leaving 19 bases between them. CDR3 loop: CSVTTETRTSDTQYF. The CDR3 DNA sequence: TGCAGCGTTACCACAGAGACTAGAACATCAGATACGCAGTATTTT.

The V and J genes are TRBV27 and TRBJ2-7, with no clear D. Per the germline V gene, CDR1 is MNHEY and CDR2 is SMNVEV (reference sequence). Trimming shortened V by 5 bases and J by 3 bases, and 8 bases separated the two germline ends. This CDR3 spans 12 amino acids. CDR3 protein: CASSHKSYEQYF. CDR3 DNA sequence: TGTGCCAGCAGTCATAAGAGCTACGAGCAGTACTTC.